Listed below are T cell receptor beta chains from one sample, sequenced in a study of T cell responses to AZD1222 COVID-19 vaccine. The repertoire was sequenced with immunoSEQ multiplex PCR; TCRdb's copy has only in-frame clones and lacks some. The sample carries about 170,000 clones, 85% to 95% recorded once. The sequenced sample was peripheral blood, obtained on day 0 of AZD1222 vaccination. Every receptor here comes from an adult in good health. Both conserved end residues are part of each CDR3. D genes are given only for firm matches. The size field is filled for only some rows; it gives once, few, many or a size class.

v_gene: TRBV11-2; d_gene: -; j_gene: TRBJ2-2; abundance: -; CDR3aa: CASSLGRVRTGELFF; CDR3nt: TGTGCCAGCAGCTTGGGTAGGGTTCGAACCGGGGAGCTGTTTTTT
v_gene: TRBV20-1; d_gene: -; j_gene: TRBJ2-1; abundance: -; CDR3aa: CSPSDWDEQFF; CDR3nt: TGCAGTCCCTCTGACTGGGATGAGCAGTTCTTC
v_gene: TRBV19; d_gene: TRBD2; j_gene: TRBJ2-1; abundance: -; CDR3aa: CASKSMASGTNEQFF; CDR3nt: TGTGCCAGTAAGTCCATGGCTAGCGGGACTAATGAGCAGTTCTTC
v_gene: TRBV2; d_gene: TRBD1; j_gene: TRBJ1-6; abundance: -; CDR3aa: CASSVDRGGNSPLHF; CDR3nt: TGTGCCAGCAGTGTGGACAGGGGAGGTAATTCACCCCTCCACTTT
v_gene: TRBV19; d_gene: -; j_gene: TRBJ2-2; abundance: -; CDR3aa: CASSIVSGGELFF; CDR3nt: TGTGCCAGTAGTATAGTTTCTGGCGGGGAGCTGTTTTTT
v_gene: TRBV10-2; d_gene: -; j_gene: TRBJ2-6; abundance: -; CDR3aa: CASSESVGRSGANVLTF; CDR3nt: TGCGCCAGCAGTGAGTCGGTAGGGAGGTCTGGGGCCAACGTCCTGACTTTC
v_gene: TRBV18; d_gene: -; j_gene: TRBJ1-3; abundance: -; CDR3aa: CASSPIDAGASGNTIYF; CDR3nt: TGTGCCAGCTCACCAATCGATGCAGGGGCCTCTGGAAACACCATATATTTT
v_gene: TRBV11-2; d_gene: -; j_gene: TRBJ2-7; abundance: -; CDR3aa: CASSSGPDLTYEQYF; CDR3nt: TGTGCCAGCAGCTCTGGACCGGATTTGACCTACGAGCAGTACTTC
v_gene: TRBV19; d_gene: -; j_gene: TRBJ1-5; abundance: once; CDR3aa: CASSTQRVGSQPQHF; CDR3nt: TGTGCCAGTAGTACCCAACGAGTGGGGAGCCAGCCCCAGCATTTT
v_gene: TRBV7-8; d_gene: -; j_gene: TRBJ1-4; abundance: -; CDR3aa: CASSNRATEKLFF; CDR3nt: TGTGCCAGCAGCAACCGGGCCACAGAAAAACTGTTTTTT
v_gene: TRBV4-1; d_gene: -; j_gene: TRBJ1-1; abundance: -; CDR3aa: CASSLTDRTNTEAFF; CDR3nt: TGCGCCAGCAGCCTTACGGACAGAACGAACACTGAAGCTTTCTTT
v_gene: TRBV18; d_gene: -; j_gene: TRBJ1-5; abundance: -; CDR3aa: CASSRDPHQPQHF; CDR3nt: TGTGCCAGCTCACGGGATCCCCATCAGCCCCAGCATTTT
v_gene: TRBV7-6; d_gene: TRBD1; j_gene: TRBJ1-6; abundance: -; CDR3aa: CASSNYPQGSPLHF; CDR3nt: TGTGCCAGCAGTAACTACCCACAGGGGTCCCCCCTCCACTTT
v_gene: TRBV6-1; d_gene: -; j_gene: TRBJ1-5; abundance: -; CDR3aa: CASSDTPAGQPQHF; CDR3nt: TGTGCCAGCAGTGACACACCGGCGGGTCAGCCCCAGCATTTT
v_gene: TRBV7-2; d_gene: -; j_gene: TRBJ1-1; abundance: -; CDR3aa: CASSPGTLNTEAFF; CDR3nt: TGTGCCAGCAGCCCCGGGACTTTGAACACTGAAGCTTTCTTT
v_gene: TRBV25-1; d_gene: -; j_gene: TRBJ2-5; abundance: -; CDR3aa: CASSGWTHQETQYF; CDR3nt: TGTGCCAGCAGTGGGTGGACGCACCAAGAGACCCAGTACTTC
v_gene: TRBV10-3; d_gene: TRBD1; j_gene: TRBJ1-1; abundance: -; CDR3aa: CAISEARYQGGTEAFF; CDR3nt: TGTGCCATCAGTGAGGCCCGTTATCAGGGGGGCACTGAAGCTTTCTTT
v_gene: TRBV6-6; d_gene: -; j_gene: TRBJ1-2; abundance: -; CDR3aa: CASSQTEDYGYTF; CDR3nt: TGTGCCAGCAGCCAGACAGAAGACTATGGCTACACCTTC
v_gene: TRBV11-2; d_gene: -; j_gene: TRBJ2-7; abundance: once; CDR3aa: CASSFYDSVYSYEQYF; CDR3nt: TGTGCCAGCAGCTTTTATGATAGCGTTTACTCCTACGAGCAGTACTTC
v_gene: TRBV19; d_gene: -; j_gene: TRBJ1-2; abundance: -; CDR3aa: CASSTPRGYTF; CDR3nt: TGTGCCAGTAGTACTCCTCGTGGCTACACCTTC
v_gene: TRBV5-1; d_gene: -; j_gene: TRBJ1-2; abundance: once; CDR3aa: CASSLDIYYGYTF; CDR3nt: TGCGCCAGCAGCTTGGACATATACTATGGCTACACCTTC
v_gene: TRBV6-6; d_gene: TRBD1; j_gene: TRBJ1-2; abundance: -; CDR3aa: CASSPDRVYGYTF; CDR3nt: TGTGCCAGCAGTCCGGACAGGGTTTATGGCTACACCTTC
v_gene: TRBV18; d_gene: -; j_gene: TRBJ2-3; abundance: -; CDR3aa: CASSKGPSVDTQYF; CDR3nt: TGTGCCAGCTCAAAGGGACCAAGCGTAGATACGCAGTATTTT
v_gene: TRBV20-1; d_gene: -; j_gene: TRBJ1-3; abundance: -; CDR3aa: CSANSRNTIYF; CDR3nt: TGCAGTGCTAATTCAAGAAACACCATATATTTT
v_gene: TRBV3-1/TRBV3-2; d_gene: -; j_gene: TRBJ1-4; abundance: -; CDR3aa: CASSQGDEKLFF; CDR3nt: TGTGCCAGCAGCCAAGGAGATGAAAAACTGTTTTTT
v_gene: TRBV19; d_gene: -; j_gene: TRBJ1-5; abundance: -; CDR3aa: CASSIPLKNQPQHF; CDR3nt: TGTGCCAGTAGTATCCCCCTTAAAAATCAGCCCCAGCATTTT
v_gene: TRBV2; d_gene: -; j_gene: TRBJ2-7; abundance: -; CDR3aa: CASRPGAGYYEQYF; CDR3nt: TGTGCCAGCAGGCCCGGGGCAGGGTACTACGAGCAGTACTTC
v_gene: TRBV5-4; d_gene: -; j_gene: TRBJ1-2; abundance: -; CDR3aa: CASSQMTVRAYGYTF; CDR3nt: TGTGCCAGCAGTCAGATGACAGTAAGGGCCTATGGCTACACCTTC
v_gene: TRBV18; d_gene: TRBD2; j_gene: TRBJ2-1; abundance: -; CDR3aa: CASSPGLAGVTYNEQFF; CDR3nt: TGTGCCAGCTCACCGGGACTAGCGGGAGTAACCTACAATGAGCAGTTCTTC
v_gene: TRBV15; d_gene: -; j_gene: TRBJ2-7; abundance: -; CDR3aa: CATRYWANSYEQYF; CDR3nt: TGTGCCACCAGATATTGGGCGAATTCCTACGAGCAGTACTTC
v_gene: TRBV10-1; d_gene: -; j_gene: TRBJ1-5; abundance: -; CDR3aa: CASSDGSNQPQHF; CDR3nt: TGCGCCAGCAGTGACGGGAGCAATCAGCCCCAGCATTTT
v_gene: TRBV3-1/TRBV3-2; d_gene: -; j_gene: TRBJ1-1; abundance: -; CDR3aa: CASSPLSRRPEAFF; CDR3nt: TGTGCCAGCAGCCCCCTTTCTCGACGCCCTGAAGCTTTCTTT
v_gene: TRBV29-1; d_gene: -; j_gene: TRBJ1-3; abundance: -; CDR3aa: CSVAGSGNTIYF; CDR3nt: TGCAGCGTTGCAGGGTCTGGAAACACCATATATTTT
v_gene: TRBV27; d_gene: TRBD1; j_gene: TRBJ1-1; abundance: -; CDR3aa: CASSSRQGGTEAFF; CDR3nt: TGTGCCAGCAGTTCGCGACAGGGAGGGACTGAAGCTTTCTTT
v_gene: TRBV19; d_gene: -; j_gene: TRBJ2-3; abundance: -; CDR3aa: CASSIGVGMLDTQYF; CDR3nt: TGTGCCAGTAGTATAGGGGTAGGGATGTTAGATACGCAGTATTTT
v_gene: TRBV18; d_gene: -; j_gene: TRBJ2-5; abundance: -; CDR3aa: CASSTAYQETQYF; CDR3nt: TGTGCCAGCTCGACCGCGTACCAAGAGACCCAGTACTTC
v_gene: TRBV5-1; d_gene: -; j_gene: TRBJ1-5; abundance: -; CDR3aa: CASSLKSGVLFILSNQPQHF; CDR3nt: TGCGCCAGCAGCTTGAAGAGCGGGGTTCTTTTTATACTTAGCAATCAGCCCCAGCATTTT
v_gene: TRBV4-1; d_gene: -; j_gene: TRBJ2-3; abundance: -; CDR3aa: CASSQGRSTDTQYF; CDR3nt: TGCGCCAGCAGCCAAGGGAGGAGCACAGATACGCAGTATTTT
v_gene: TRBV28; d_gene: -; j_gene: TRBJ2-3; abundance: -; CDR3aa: CASTGWDTQYF; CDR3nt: TGTGCCAGCACCGGGTGGGATACGCAGTATTTT
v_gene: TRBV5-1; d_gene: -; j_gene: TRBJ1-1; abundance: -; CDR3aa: CASSEGVETEAFF; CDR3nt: TGCGCCAGCTCGGAGGGGGTGGAGACTGAAGCTTTCTTT
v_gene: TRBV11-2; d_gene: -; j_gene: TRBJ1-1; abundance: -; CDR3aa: CASRRAGPQAFF; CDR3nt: TGTGCCAGCAGAAGGGCAGGACCCCAAGCTTTCTTT
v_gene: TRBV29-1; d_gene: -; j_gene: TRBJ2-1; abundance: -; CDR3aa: CSVPTTNEQFF; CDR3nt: TGCAGCGTTCCTACTACCAATGAGCAGTTCTTC
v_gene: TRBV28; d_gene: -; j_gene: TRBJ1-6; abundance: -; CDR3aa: CASTSRWTLHF; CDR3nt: TGTGCCAGCACATCGAGGTGGACCCTCCACTTT
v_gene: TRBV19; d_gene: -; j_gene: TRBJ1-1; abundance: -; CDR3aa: CASSISLNTEAFF; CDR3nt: TGTGCCAGTAGTATAAGCCTGAACACTGAAGCTTTCTTT
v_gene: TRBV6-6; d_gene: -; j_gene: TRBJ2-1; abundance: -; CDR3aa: CASTPAGNDEQFF; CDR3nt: TGTGCCAGCACCCCGGCTGGGAACGATGAGCAGTTCTTC